Following are 16 T cell receptor beta chains from one sample sequenced in a study of cytomegalovirus exposure and HLA in healthy donors. Method: immunoSEQ multiplex PCR; TCRdb's copy keeps in-frame clones and lacks some. The table includes 300,000 to 400,000 clones, about nine tenths detected once. The sample consisted of PBMCs. The receptors stem from a woman aged 18-29 years in good health and CMV-seronegative.

V usage is TRBV6-5 and J usage is TRBJ2-7; tentatively, D is TRBD2 (5 bases). Germline V gene sequence: CDR1 MNHEY, CDR2 SVGAGI. The CDR3 spans 13 residues. Between the trimmed V and J ends, which lost 5 bases and 3 bases, there was a span of 11 bases. CDR3 bases: TGTGCCAGCAGTGCACCGGGGTACTACGAGCAGTACTTC. Protein: CASSAPGYYEQYF.

V gene TRBV5-1 combines with J gene TRBJ1-2, with unresolved D. CDR3 size: 13 residues. V was trimmed by 4 bases and J by 4 bases, leaving 11 bases between them. The germline CDR1 and CDR2 sequences are SGHRS and YFSETQ. The CDR3 spells CASSLPGSYGYTF. The DNA of the CDR3 is TGCGCCAGCAGCCTGCCCGGTAGCTATGGCTACACCTTC. The complete variable domain, with remaining parts taken from reference TRBV5-1 and TRBJ1-2, reads KAGVTQTPRYLIKTRGQQVTLSCSPISGHRSVSWYQQTPGQGLQFLFEYFSETQRNKGNFPGRFSGRQFSNSRSEMNVSTLELGDSALYLCASSLPGSYGYTFGSGTRLTVV.

This chain uses TRBV7-8 with TRBJ2-7; TRBD1 matches at 7 bases. This CDR3 is 13 amino acids long. Germline lookup yields CDR1 SGHVS and CDR2 FQNEAQ. V gave up 4 bases and J gave up 7 bases; unmatched junction bases: 7. CDR3 coding DNA: TGTGCCAGCAGCTCGCAGGGGGTTGGGGAGCAGTACTTC. It is translated as CASSSQGVGEQYF.

This chain uses TRBV2 with TRBJ2-3; 10 bases are a match to TRBD2. The length of the CDR3 is 13 residues. V gave up 5 bases and J gave up 5 bases; unmatched junction bases: 1. Looked up from germline, CDR1 is SNHLY and CDR2 is FYNNEI. This CDR3 reads CASSRTSGDTQYF. The DNA of the CDR3 is TGTGCCAGCAGTAGGACTAGCGGAGATACGCAGTATTTT.

The table lists this clone with a few counts. The genes are TRBV9 and TRBJ1-1; possible D gene TRBD1, 5 bases. The CDR3 is 14 amino acids. The ends were cut back, 0 bases at V and 4 bases at J, with 10 bases in the middle. The germline gives CDR1 SGDLS, CDR2 YYNGEE. The CDR3 protein is CASSVGSGGTEAFF. The CDR3 nucleotides read TGTGCCAGCAGCGTAGGTTCGGGGGGCACTGAAGCTTTCTTT.

The chain has TRBV15 and TRBJ2-5, with 11 bases identical to TRBD1. The CDR3 runs to 15 residues. The germline CDR1 and CDR2 sequences are LNHNV and YYDKDF (reference sequence). The V gene end was trimmed by 5 bases and the J gene end by 5 bases; junction bases not matched to a gene: 7. CDR3 bases: TGTGCCACCAGCCCGGACAGGGGGCGCCTGGAGACCCAGTACTTC. Its translation is CATSPDRGRLETQYF.

V is TRBV4-2 and J is TRBJ2-1; TRBD1 agrees at 9 bases. The length of the CDR3 is 17 residues. Unmatched junction bases numbered 17, after V lost 7 bases and J lost 7 bases. Germline CDR1 is LGHNA and CDR2 is YNFKEQ. The DNA of the CDR3 is TGTGCCAGCAACCCCGGGACAGGGATGGATGTTAGGAATGAGCAGTTCTTC. Its protein product is CASNPGTGMDVRNEQFF.

The rearrangement uses TRBV15 and TRBJ2-1; 7 nucleotides match TRBD1. The length of the CDR3 is 15 residues. The ends lost 1 base at V and 5 bases at J; junction bases unmatched: 5. Looked up from germline, CDR1 is LNHNV and CDR2 is YYDKDF (reference sequence). The CDR3 bases are TGTGCCACCAGCAGAGGAGAAGGACAGGACAATGAGCAGTTCTTC. Translated: CATSRGEGQDNEQFF. Looking up the rest from reference TRBV15 and TRBJ2-1 gives the full variable domain: DAMVIQNPRYQVTQFGKPVTLSCSQTLNHNVMYWYQQKSSQAPKLLFHYYDKDFNNEADTPDNFQSRRPNTSFCFLDIRSPGLGDTAMYLCATSRGEGQDNEQFFGPGTRLTVL.

The chain links TRBV28 to TRBJ2-7; D unclear. Trimming stripped 3 bases from V and 6 bases from J, with 15 bases between. The germline CDR1 and CDR2 sequences are MDHEN and SYDVKM. The CDR3 spans 14 residues. The CDR3, as DNA: TGTGCCAGCAGTTTTTACAGCCAAACCGGCGAGCAGTACTTC. Protein: CASSFYSQTGEQYF.

The rearrangement uses TRBV7-9 and TRBJ2-5; D not certain. V gave up 2 bases and J gave up 1 base, with 14 bases separating them. From germline, CDR1 is SEHNR and CDR2 FQNEAQ (reference sequence). This CDR3 spans 16 amino acids. CDR3 loop: CASSLLVGHLQETQYF. In DNA form, the CDR3 reads TGTGCCAGCAGCTTACTAGTCGGCCATCTCCAAGAGACCCAGTACTTC.

The rearrangement joins TRBV18 to TRBJ2-7; maybe TRBD1 (5 bases). The germline CDR1 and CDR2 sequences are KGHSH and LQKENI. The CDR3 consists of 14 residues. V gave up 0 bases and J gave up 2 bases, with 8 bases separating them. The DNA of the CDR3 is TGTGCCAGCTCACCACCTTCCAGGGCCTACGAGCAGTACTTC. Translation: CASSPPSRAYEQYF.

This clone was seen a handful of times. The chain combines TRBV6-6 with TRBJ1-5, with a tentative D call TRBD1 (5 bases). The CDR3 runs 14 residues. V was cut by 5 bases and J by 0 bases, with 8 bases left in between. Germline CDR1 is MNHNY and CDR2 is SVGAGI (reference sequence). In DNA, the CDR3 is TGTGCCAGCAGTCGCAGGGATAGCAATCAGCCCCAGCATTTT. Amino acids: CASSRRDSNQPQHF.

The chain has TRBV4-1 and TRBJ2-7, with D possibly being TRBD2 (6 bases). CDR1 and CDR2 (germline): MGHRA, YSYEKL. The CDR3 runs to 15 residues. V lost 2 bases, J lost 5 bases, and 16 bases lay in between. The CDR3 region has the DNA TGCGCCAGCAGCCAATTAGCGGAAGAGCGCAACGAGCAGTACTTC. Translating gives CASSQLAEERNEQYF.

In regard to this clone: This sequence is one base from a far larger clone and is likely a read error. The rearrangement joins TRBV28 to TRBJ1-2; 7 nucleotides agree with TRBD1. The ends lost 6 bases at V and 2 bases at J; junction bases unmatched: 3. This CDR3 comprises 13 residues. CDR1 MDHEN and CDR2 SYDVKM come from the germline V gene. CDR3 bases: TGTGCCAGCAGCGTGGGACAGAACTATGGCTACACCTTC. It specifies CASSVGQNYGYTF.

The rearrangement joins TRBV7-9 to TRBJ2-1; possibly TRBD2 for D (7 bases). V was shortened by 3 bases and J by 8 bases, with 8 bases between the two germline ends. The CDR3 length is 12 residues. CDR1 is SEHNR and CDR2 is FQNEAQ in the germline V gene (reference sequence). DNA of the CDR3: TGTGCCAGCAGCTTGGGGGGGCATGAGCAGTTCTTC. It translates to CASSLGGHEQFF. The variable domain in full, completed from reference TRBV7-9 and TRBJ2-1, reads DTGVSQNPRHKITKRGQNVTFRCDPISEHNRLYWYRQTLGQGPEFLTYFQNEAQLEKSRLLSDRFSAERPKGSFSTLEIQRTEQGDSAMYLCASSLGGHEQFFGPGTRLTVL.

J is TRBJ1-2 and V is TRBV27; D unresolved. Looked up from germline, CDR1 is MNHEY and CDR2 is SMNVEV (reference sequence). This CDR3 is built from 13 residues. The germline V and J ends were trimmed by 5 bases and 2 bases, with 9 bases remaining between them. The CDR3 protein is CASSPIGNYGYTF. The DNA for the CDR3 is TGTGCCAGCAGTCCAATCGGGAACTATGGCTACACCTTC.